The rows below give T cell receptor beta chains drawn from one sample of a study of Ad26.COV2.S vaccination and SARS-CoV-2 variants. The repertoire was sequenced with immunoSEQ multiplex PCR; TCRdb's copy has only in-frame clones and lacks some. The repertoire holds approximately 300,000 clones, with approximately 86% as singletons. Sequencing used peripheral blood, obtained in a trial of Ad26.COV2.S vaccine versus placebo. The origin of the receptors is a person between 18 and 60 years old who received the Ad26.COV2.S COVID-19 vaccine or a placebo. CDR3s include the opening cysteine and the closing phenylalanine or tryptophan. A D gene is named only where the DNA matches it firmly. Size values are once, few and many counts, or a class for expanded clones, and some rows have none.

TRBJ1-1,NA,TRBD1,TRBV6-2/TRBV6-3,TGTGCCAGCAGTTACCACGACAGGGGCTATCACACTGAAGCTTTCTTT,CASSYHDRGYHTEAFF
TRBJ1-3,NA,NA,TRBV9,TGTGCCAGCAGCGTAGACCTGGGCTCTGGAAACACCATATATTTT,CASSVDLGSGNTIYF
TRBJ2-5,NA,NA,TRBV21-1,TGTGCCAGCAGCAATCGGCAGTGCGAGACCCAGTACTTC,CASSNRQCETQYF
TRBJ1-2,NA,NA,TRBV6-2/TRBV6-3,TGTGCCAGCAGTTACTCGACGGGCTACACCTTC,CASSYSTGYTF
TRBJ2-3,NA,TRBD1,TRBV24-1,TGTGCCACCAGTGACCGACCCGGACAGGGGGCTAGTACAGATACGCAGTATTTT,CATSDRPGQGASTDTQYF
TRBJ1-5,NA,NA,TRBV19,TGTGCCAGTAGCCCGGGACCGCAAATCTATCAGCCCCAGCATTTT,CASSPGPQIYQPQHF
TRBJ2-3,NA,TRBD2,TRBV29-1,TGCAGCGCATGGGGGGGGGATGATACGCAGTATTTT,CSAWGGDDTQYF
TRBJ2-4,once,TRBD1,TRBV25-1,TGTGCCAGCAGTGAAAGGGGGCAGATTCAGTACTTC,CASSERGQIQYF
TRBJ1-1,NA,NA,TRBV5-4,TGTGCCAGCAGCCCGGACAGCCGACCGAACACTGAAGCTTTCTTT,CASSPDSRPNTEAFF
TRBJ1-1,NA,NA,TRBV5-5,TGTGCCAGCAGCGGACCTATGGGGCGGAAGGACACTGAAGCTTTCTTT,CASSGPMGRKDTEAFF
TRBJ1-6,NA,NA,TRBV4-1,TGCGCCAGCGGCCCGTCACAGGGTAAGGTCTTC,CASGPSQGKVF
TRBJ1-1,NA,TRBD1,TRBV28,TGTGCCAGCAGTTCTAACAGGGGAACTGAAGCTTTCTTT,CASSSNRGTEAFF
TRBJ1-1,NA,TRBD1,TRBV30,TGTGCCTGGGGTGACAGGGACACTGAAGCTTTCTTT,CAWGDRDTEAFF
TRBJ1-1,NA,NA,TRBV7-2,TGTGCCAGCAGGCCCGGAGGGTCCTCTGGTGAAGCTTTCTTT,CASRPGGSSGEAFF
TRBJ1-2,once,TRBD1,TRBV30,TGTGCCTGGAGCCCCGGGACAGGGGGGGGGAAAAACTATGGCTACACCTTC,CAWSPGTGGGKNYGYTF
TRBJ2-7,NA,NA,TRBV18,TGTGCCAGCTCACCACCTAGCCGGGGCGCCTACGAGCAGTACTTC,CASSPPSRGAYEQYF
TRBJ2-7,few,TRBD1,TRBV6-5,TGTGCCAGCAGTTACCGACAGGGGGCGAACGAGCAGTACTTC,CASSYRQGANEQYF
TRBJ2-1,NA,TRBD2,TRBV5-1,TGCGCCAGCAGCTTGGGACTAGCGGTGACGAGCTCCTACAATGAGCAGTTCTTC,CASSLGLAVTSSYNEQFF
TRBJ1-1,NA,NA,TRBV5-1,TGCGCCAGCAGCTTATCGAACCCTACAGGGTACACTGAAGCTTTCTTT,CASSLSNPTGYTEAFF
TRBJ1-6,NA,TRBD1,TRBV10-3,TGTGCCATCAGTGAGTCAGATTTTGGGACAGGGGGTAATTCACCCCTCCACTTT,CAISESDFGTGGNSPLHF
TRBJ1-2,NA,NA,TRBV20-1,TGCAGTGGTAATACAGGGAATGGCTACACCTTC,CSGNTGNGYTF
TRBJ1-4,NA,TRBD1,TRBV19,TGTGCCAGTAGTCACAGGGGGCTGGGGGAAAAACTGTTTTTT,CASSHRGLGEKLFF
TRBJ2-3,NA,NA,TRBV29-1,TGCAGCGTTGACGGGGCAGCCGATACGCAGTATTTT,CSVDGAADTQYF
TRBJ2-5,NA,NA,TRBV5-8,TGTGCCAGCAGCCTGCGACGGAGGAGTTGGGAGACCCAGTACTTC,CASSLRRRSWETQYF
TRBJ2-3,NA,NA,TRBV11-2,TGTGCCAGCAGCAGGATCACAGATACGCAGTATTTT,CASSRITDTQYF
TRBJ1-2,NA,NA,TRBV4-3,TGCGCCAGCAGCCGAGAACCGGGACAAAACCTCTATGGCTACACCTTC,CASSREPGQNLYGYTF
TRBJ2-1,NA,TRBD2,TRBV24-1,TGTGCCACCAGTGATTCGCGACTAGCGGGGGTGAACAATGAGCAGTTCTTC,CATSDSRLAGVNNEQFF